The T cell receptor beta chain described here comes from a study of T-cell reconstitution after alpha-beta-depleted transplantation in children. General observations from the study: One year after transplant, T-cell counts and diversity came mostly from newly produced T cells. In patients about two months after transplant, alpha-beta T cells reportedly arose from several hundred expanded graft clones. From surviving recipient T cells and thymic progenitors came the high day-60 TCRbeta diversity observed in some patients.

The V gene end was trimmed by 7 bases and the J gene end by 2 bases; junction bases not matched to a gene: 2. Germline assignment: CDR1 SEHNR and CDR2 FQNEAQ (reference sequence). CDR3 length: 12 residues. Construction of the TCRbeta library involved unique molecular identifiers. TCRdb called the PCR reads again in MiXCR, with one record for every CDR3 protein. The data show 250,000 to 400,000 distinct CDR3 sequences, around 20% seen once. On this clonotype itself: The antigen is undetermined.

The clonotype originates from a male patient aged 10-17 years who had a stem cell transplant for acute lymphoblastic leukemia, so the T cells may come from the graft donor. The chain links TRBV7-9 to TRBJ2-7; 7 bases are a match to TRBD2. The sequencing used PBMCs, mostly from graft donor cells, collected 180 days after TCRalphabeta/CD19-depleted stem cell transplant. The CDR3 loop reads CASTREAYEQYF. The CDR3 region has the DNA TGTGCCAGCACCCGGGAGGCCTACGAGCAGTACTTC.